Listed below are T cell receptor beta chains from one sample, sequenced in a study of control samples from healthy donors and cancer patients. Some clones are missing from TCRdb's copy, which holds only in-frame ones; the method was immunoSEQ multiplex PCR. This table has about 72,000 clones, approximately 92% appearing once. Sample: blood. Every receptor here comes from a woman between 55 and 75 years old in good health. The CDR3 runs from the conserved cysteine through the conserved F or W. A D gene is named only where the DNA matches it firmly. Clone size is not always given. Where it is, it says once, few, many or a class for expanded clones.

cdr3_aa: CASSHGSQGLRDTQYF; cdr3_nt: TGCGCCAGCAGCCATGGGAGTCAGGGCCTGAGGGATACGCAGTATTTT; j_call: TRBJ2-3; d_call: NA; cdr3_length: 16; clone_size: NA; v_call: TRBV4-1
cdr3_aa: CASSIGQVNTGELFF; cdr3_nt: TGCGCCAGCAGCATCGGACAGGTGAACACCGGGGAGCTGTTTTTT; j_call: TRBJ2-2; d_call: TRBD1; cdr3_length: 15; clone_size: NA; v_call: TRBV5-1
cdr3_aa: CASSLMASGGYEQYF; cdr3_nt: TGTGCCAGCAGCTTAATGGCTAGCGGTGGGTACGAGCAGTACTTC; j_call: TRBJ2-7; d_call: TRBD2; cdr3_length: 15; clone_size: NA; v_call: TRBV7-3
cdr3_aa: CASSPTGIGNQPQHF; cdr3_nt: TGTGCCAGCAGCCCGACAGGGATTGGCAATCAGCCCCAGCATTTT; j_call: TRBJ1-5; d_call: TRBD1; cdr3_length: 15; clone_size: NA; v_call: TRBV6-2/TRBV6-3
cdr3_aa: CASSLVGMNTEAFF; cdr3_nt: TGTGCCAGCAGCTTGGTGGGGATGAACACTGAAGCTTTCTTT; j_call: TRBJ1-1; d_call: NA; cdr3_length: 14; clone_size: NA; v_call: TRBV5-5
cdr3_aa: CSAIAGAAYNEQFF; cdr3_nt: TGCAGCGCCATAGCGGGGGCGGCCTACAATGAGCAGTTCTTC; j_call: TRBJ2-1; d_call: TRBD2; cdr3_length: 14; clone_size: NA; v_call: TRBV29-1
cdr3_aa: CATSRADRVYGYTF; cdr3_nt: TGTGCCACCAGCAGAGCGGACAGGGTCTATGGCTACACCTTC; j_call: TRBJ1-2; d_call: TRBD1; cdr3_length: 14; clone_size: NA; v_call: TRBV15
cdr3_aa: CAISGRGLDTQYF; cdr3_nt: TGTGCCATCAGTGGGAGGGGGTTAGATACGCAGTATTTT; j_call: TRBJ2-3; d_call: NA; cdr3_length: 13; clone_size: once; v_call: TRBV10-3
cdr3_aa: CASSLRIMNTEAFF; cdr3_nt: TGTGCCAGCAGCTTACGGATCATGAACACTGAAGCTTTCTTT; j_call: TRBJ1-1; d_call: NA; cdr3_length: 14; clone_size: NA; v_call: TRBV11-2
cdr3_aa: CASSFRRDQGGYTF; cdr3_nt: TGTGCCAGCAGCTTTAGGAGGGATCAGGGCGGCTACACCTTC; j_call: TRBJ1-2; d_call: NA; cdr3_length: 14; clone_size: NA; v_call: TRBV7-8
cdr3_aa: CASRTAGGGNQPQHF; cdr3_nt: TGTGCCAGTAGGACTGCAGGGGGCGGCAATCAGCCCCAGCATTTT; j_call: TRBJ1-5; d_call: TRBD1; cdr3_length: 15; clone_size: NA; v_call: TRBV19
cdr3_aa: CASSSRTSLYF; cdr3_nt: TGTGCCAGCAGTTCCCGGACTTCGCTGTATTTT; j_call: TRBJ2-3; d_call: NA; cdr3_length: 11; clone_size: NA; v_call: TRBV28
cdr3_aa: CSASKQGKDTQYF; cdr3_nt: TGCAGTGCTAGTAAACAGGGGAAGGATACGCAGTATTTT; j_call: TRBJ2-3; d_call: TRBD1; cdr3_length: 13; clone_size: once; v_call: TRBV20-1
cdr3_aa: CASSSTGGANEKLFF; cdr3_nt: TGTGCCAGCAGTTCCACAGGGGGAGCTAATGAAAAACTGTTTTTT; j_call: TRBJ1-4; d_call: TRBD1; cdr3_length: 15; clone_size: NA; v_call: TRBV6-5
cdr3_aa: CASSFQGQAGNTIYF; cdr3_nt: TGCGCCAGCAGCTTCCAGGGACAAGCTGGAAACACCATATATTTT; j_call: TRBJ1-3; d_call: NA; cdr3_length: 15; clone_size: few; v_call: TRBV5-1
cdr3_aa: CASSGRLDTEAFF; cdr3_nt: TGTGCCAGTAGTGGGCGGCTAGACACTGAAGCTTTCTTT; j_call: TRBJ1-1; d_call: NA; cdr3_length: 13; clone_size: NA; v_call: TRBV19
cdr3_aa: CAWAEEGRVNSPLHF; cdr3_nt: TGTGCCTGGGCGGAGGAGGGCAGGGTAAATTCACCCCTCCACTTT; j_call: TRBJ1-6; d_call: NA; cdr3_length: 15; clone_size: NA; v_call: TRBV30
cdr3_aa: CASSYSSPAGGVGEQYF; cdr3_nt: TGTGCCAGCAGTTACTCGTCACCGGCGGGAGGAGTAGGGGAGCAGTACTTC; j_call: TRBJ2-7; d_call: TRBD2; cdr3_length: 17; clone_size: NA; v_call: TRBV6-2/TRBV6-3
cdr3_aa: CASSDLQGTGTEAFF; cdr3_nt: TGCGCCAGCAGCGACCTACAGGGGACGGGTACTGAAGCTTTCTTT; j_call: TRBJ1-1; d_call: TRBD1; cdr3_length: 15; clone_size: NA; v_call: TRBV5-1
cdr3_aa: CASSLVRGRRTDTQYF; cdr3_nt: TGTGCCAGCAGCTTAGTTCGCGGGAGGCGCACAGATACGCAGTATTTT; j_call: TRBJ2-3; d_call: TRBD2; cdr3_length: 16; clone_size: NA; v_call: TRBV7-9
cdr3_aa: CAIEREEGDWHYGYTF; cdr3_nt: TGTGCCATCGAGCGGGAGGAGGGGGATTGGCACTATGGCTACACCTTC; j_call: TRBJ1-2; d_call: NA; cdr3_length: 16; clone_size: NA; v_call: TRBV10-3
cdr3_aa: CASSFRRTGVGDEQFF; cdr3_nt: TGTGCCAGCAGCTTTCGTCGTACGGGAGTGGGGGATGAGCAGTTCTTC; j_call: TRBJ2-1; d_call: NA; cdr3_length: 16; clone_size: few; v_call: TRBV11-2
cdr3_aa: CSVLTGVWTEAFF; cdr3_nt: TGCAGCGTTCTTACAGGGGTATGGACTGAAGCTTTCTTT; j_call: TRBJ1-1; d_call: TRBD1; cdr3_length: 13; clone_size: NA; v_call: TRBV29-1
cdr3_aa: CASSRGSSYEQYF; cdr3_nt: TGTGCCAGCAGCCGGGGGAGCTCCTACGAGCAGTACTTC; j_call: TRBJ2-7; d_call: NA; cdr3_length: 13; clone_size: NA; v_call: TRBV12-3/TRBV12-4
cdr3_aa: CASSRTTSGTVNEQFF; cdr3_nt: TGTGCCAGCAGCCGAACGACTAGCGGGACCGTTAATGAGCAGTTCTTC; j_call: TRBJ2-1; d_call: TRBD2; cdr3_length: 16; clone_size: once; v_call: TRBV27
cdr3_aa: CASSLGTSGSVYVETQYF; cdr3_nt: TGTGCCAGCAGCTTAGGGACTAGCGGGAGTGTTTATGTAGAGACCCAGTACTTC; j_call: TRBJ2-5; d_call: TRBD2; cdr3_length: 18; clone_size: NA; v_call: TRBV11-2
cdr3_aa: CAISELAGGETQYF; cdr3_nt: TGTGCCATCAGTGAACTAGCGGGAGGAGAGACCCAGTACTTC; j_call: TRBJ2-5; d_call: TRBD2; cdr3_length: 14; clone_size: NA; v_call: TRBV10-3
cdr3_aa: CASSEGPQGRNGYTF; cdr3_nt: TGTGCCAGCAGTGAAGGGCCTCAGGGGCGAAATGGCTACACCTTC; j_call: TRBJ1-2; d_call: NA; cdr3_length: 15; clone_size: NA; v_call: TRBV6-1
cdr3_aa: CASSRQGVFDGYTF; cdr3_nt: TGCGCCAGCAGTAGGCAGGGGGTGTTTGATGGCTACACCTTC; j_call: TRBJ1-2; d_call: TRBD1; cdr3_length: 14; clone_size: few; v_call: TRBV10-2
cdr3_aa: CASNRDSGNQPQHF; cdr3_nt: TGTGCCAGCAACCGGGACAGCGGCAATCAGCCCCAGCATTTT; j_call: TRBJ1-5; d_call: TRBD1; cdr3_length: 14; clone_size: NA; v_call: TRBV2
cdr3_aa: CASSPSPRLAHYNEQFF; cdr3_nt: TGTGCCAGCAGTCCCTCCCCCAGACTAGCTCATTACAATGAGCAGTTCTTC; j_call: TRBJ2-1; d_call: TRBD2; cdr3_length: 17; clone_size: NA; v_call: TRBV6-6
cdr3_aa: CASSIEGWITEAFF; cdr3_nt: TGTGCCAGTAGTATAGAGGGGTGGATCACTGAAGCTTTCTTT; j_call: TRBJ1-1; d_call: NA; cdr3_length: 14; clone_size: NA; v_call: TRBV19
cdr3_aa: CASKGTVNQPQHF; cdr3_nt: TGTGCCAGCAAGGGGACAGTCAATCAGCCCCAGCATTTT; j_call: TRBJ1-5; d_call: TRBD1; cdr3_length: 13; clone_size: NA; v_call: TRBV2
cdr3_aa: CASSQDQGPSPLHF; cdr3_nt: TGCGCCAGCAGCCAAGATCAGGGGCCTTCACCCCTCCACTTT; j_call: TRBJ1-6; d_call: NA; cdr3_length: 14; clone_size: NA; v_call: TRBV4-3
cdr3_aa: CASSSRGGGHIYNEQFF; cdr3_nt: TGTGCCAGCAGCTCCAGAGGAGGGGGGCACATCTACAATGAGCAGTTCTTC; j_call: TRBJ2-1; d_call: NA; cdr3_length: 17; clone_size: NA; v_call: TRBV9
cdr3_aa: CASSQDRRYGYTF; cdr3_nt: TGCGCCAGCAGCCAAGATAGGCGCTATGGCTACACCTTC; j_call: TRBJ1-2; d_call: NA; cdr3_length: 13; clone_size: NA; v_call: TRBV4-3
cdr3_aa: CASSSGVVYGYTF; cdr3_nt: TGTGCCAGCAGCTCAGGGGTGGTCTATGGCTACACCTTC; j_call: TRBJ1-2; d_call: NA; cdr3_length: 13; clone_size: NA; v_call: TRBV7-2
cdr3_aa: CASSPRGDEQFF; cdr3_nt: TGTGCCAGCAGCCCTAGGGGCGATGAGCAGTTCTTC; j_call: TRBJ2-1; d_call: NA; cdr3_length: 12; clone_size: NA; v_call: TRBV12-3/TRBV12-4
cdr3_aa: CASSRGTSGGGSEQFF; cdr3_nt: TGTGCCAGTAGTAGAGGGACTAGCGGGGGAGGGAGTGAGCAGTTCTTC; j_call: TRBJ2-1; d_call: TRBD2; cdr3_length: 16; clone_size: NA; v_call: TRBV19
cdr3_aa: CASRSRGLNTEAFF; cdr3_nt: TGTGCCAGCAGAAGCCGGGGGCTGAACACTGAAGCTTTCTTT; j_call: TRBJ1-1; d_call: NA; cdr3_length: 14; clone_size: NA; v_call: TRBV6-5
cdr3_aa: CATLPGQGLTWDF; cdr3_nt: TGTGCCACGTTACCGGGACAGGGGCTAACGTGGGACTTC; j_call: TRBJ1-2; d_call: TRBD1; cdr3_length: 13; clone_size: NA; v_call: TRBV24-1
cdr3_aa: CASSVMRLAGRTEQFF; cdr3_nt: TGTGCCAGCAGCGTCATGCGACTAGCGGGAAGGACTGAGCAGTTCTTC; j_call: TRBJ2-1; d_call: TRBD2; cdr3_length: 16; clone_size: NA; v_call: TRBV7-8
cdr3_aa: CASSSTSYEQYF; cdr3_nt: TGTGCCAGCAGTTCTACGTCTTACGAGCAGTACTTC; j_call: TRBJ2-7; d_call: NA; cdr3_length: 12; clone_size: NA; v_call: TRBV2
cdr3_aa: CASSPASNQPQHF; cdr3_nt: TGTGCCAGCAGCCCCGCCAGCAATCAGCCCCAGCATTTT; j_call: TRBJ1-5; d_call: NA; cdr3_length: 13; clone_size: NA; v_call: TRBV6-5
cdr3_aa: CATSYLAGGPVEQYF; cdr3_nt: TGTGCCACCAGTTACCTAGCGGGAGGGCCGGTCGAGCAGTACTTC; j_call: TRBJ2-7; d_call: TRBD2; cdr3_length: 15; clone_size: NA; v_call: TRBV15